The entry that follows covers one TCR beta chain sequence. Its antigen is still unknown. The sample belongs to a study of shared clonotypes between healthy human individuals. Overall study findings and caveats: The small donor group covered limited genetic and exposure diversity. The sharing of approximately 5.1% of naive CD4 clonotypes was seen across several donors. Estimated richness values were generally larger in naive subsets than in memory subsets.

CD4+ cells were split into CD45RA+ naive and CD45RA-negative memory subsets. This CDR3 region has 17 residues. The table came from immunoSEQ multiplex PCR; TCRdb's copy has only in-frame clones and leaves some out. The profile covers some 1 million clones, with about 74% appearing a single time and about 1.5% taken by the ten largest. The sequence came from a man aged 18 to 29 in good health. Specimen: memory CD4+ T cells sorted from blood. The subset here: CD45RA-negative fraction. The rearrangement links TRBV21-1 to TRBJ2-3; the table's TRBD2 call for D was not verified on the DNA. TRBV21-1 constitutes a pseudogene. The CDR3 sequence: CASSKGTSGGSTDTQYF. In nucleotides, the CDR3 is TGTGCCAGCAGCAAAGGTACTAGCGGGGGTAGCACAGATACGCAGTATTTT.